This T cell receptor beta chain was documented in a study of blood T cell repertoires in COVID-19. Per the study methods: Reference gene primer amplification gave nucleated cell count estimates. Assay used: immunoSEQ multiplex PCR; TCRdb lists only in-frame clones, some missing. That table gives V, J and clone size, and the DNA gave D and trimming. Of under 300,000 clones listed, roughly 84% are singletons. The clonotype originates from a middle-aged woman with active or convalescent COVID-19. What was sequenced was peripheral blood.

The CDR3 here is CASSLGQDGAEAFF. The CDR3 DNA is TGCGCCAGCAGCTTGGGGCAGGACGGGGCTGAAGCTTTCTTT. The rearrangement uses TRBV5-1 and TRBJ1-1; D unclear. This CDR3 is built from 14 residues. Germline CDR1 is SGHRS and CDR2 is YFSETQ. Trimming cost V 0 bases and J 6 bases, with 12 bases left between them.